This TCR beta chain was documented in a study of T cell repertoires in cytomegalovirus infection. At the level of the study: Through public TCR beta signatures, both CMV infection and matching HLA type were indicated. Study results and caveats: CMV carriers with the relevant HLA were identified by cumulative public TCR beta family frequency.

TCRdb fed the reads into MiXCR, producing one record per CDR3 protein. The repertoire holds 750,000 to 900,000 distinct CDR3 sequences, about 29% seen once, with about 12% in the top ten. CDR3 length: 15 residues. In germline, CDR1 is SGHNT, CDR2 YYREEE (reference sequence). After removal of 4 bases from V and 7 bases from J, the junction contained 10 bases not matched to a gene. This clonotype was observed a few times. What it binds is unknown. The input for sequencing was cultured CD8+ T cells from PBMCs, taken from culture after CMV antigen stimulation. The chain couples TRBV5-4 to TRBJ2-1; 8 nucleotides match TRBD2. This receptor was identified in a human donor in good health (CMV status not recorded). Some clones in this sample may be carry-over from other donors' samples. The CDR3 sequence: CASSAAGGAGNEQFF. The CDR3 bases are TGTGCCAGCAGCGCAGCCGGGGGGGCGGGAAATGAGCAGTTCTTC.